These 18 T cell receptor beta chains share one sample of origin, sequenced in a study of blood T cell repertoires in COVID-19 (dated by TCRdb to the early 2020s). Libraries were prepared through the immunoSEQ multiplex PCR assay. The table comes from immuneACCESS by way of TCRdb, which keeps in-frame sequences with V and J called. Part of the clones is missing from these tables; in studies checked, under half for an unresolved V gene and the rest for unknown reasons. The sample profile shows about 260,000 clones; around 90% of them were found once. The ten largest clones represent around 0.85% of the sample. Sequencing was carried out using PBMCs or T cells enriched from blood (not recorded which). These TCRs come from a man in his forties or fifties who had been exposed to COVID-19.

The gene calls are TRBV6-5 and TRBJ2-7; the D gene is possibly TRBD1 (5 bases). The germline CDR1 and CDR2 sequences are MNHEY and SVGAGI. V was shortened by 5 bases and J by 3 bases, with 14 bases between the two germline ends. The CDR3 covers 14 residues. This CDR3 reads CASSPAPTVYEQYF. In DNA, the CDR3 is TGTGCCAGCAGTCCCGCCCCGACAGTCTACGAGCAGTACTTC.

This clone was counted a few times. The V call is TRBV6-1, the J call TRBJ1-1; D is unresolved. This CDR3 is built from 13 residues. Trimming cost V 2 bases and J 1 base, with 5 bases left between them. Germline loops: CDR1 MNHNS, CDR2 SASEGT. CDR3 nucleotide sequence: TGTGCCAGCAGTGAATACGGGAACACTGAAGCTTTCTTT. Translating gives CASSEYGNTEAFF.

This chain connects TRBV6-2 or TRBV6-3 to TRBJ1-2, with 7 bases that match TRBD1. Trimming took 2 bases from V and 3 from J; bases not matched to a gene: 9. CDR3 length: 16 residues. Germline CDR1 and CDR2: MNHEY and SVGEGT. CDR3 residues: CASSYAPDRVYYGYTF. In DNA, the CDR3 is TGTGCCAGCAGTTACGCCCCCGACAGGGTCTACTATGGCTACACCTTC.

CDR3 loop: CASSLDSRLEQFF. For the CDR3, the DNA is TGTGCCAGCAGCTTAGACTCGCGCCTTGAGCAGTTCTTC. This chain joins TRBV7-9 and TRBJ2-1; D call uncertain. Looked up from germline, CDR1 is SEHNR and CDR2 is FQNEAQ (reference sequence). This CDR3 has 13 amino acids. V lost 1 base to trimming and J lost 9 bases, with 10 bases between them.

This clone was seen just once. The chain combines TRBV18 with TRBJ2-1; 7 positions match TRBD2. With V trimmed by 2 bases and J by 4 bases, 2 bases remained unmatched. CDR1 is KGHSH, CDR2 LQKENI, per germline. This CDR3 comprises 14 residues. CDR3 sequence reads: CASSPGLVYNEQFF. CDR3 nucleotide sequence: TGTGCCAGCTCACCAGGACTAGTTTACAATGAGCAGTTCTTC.

The V call is TRBV28, the J call TRBJ1-5, with D perhaps TRBD1 (6 bases). Germline CDR1 and CDR2: MDHEN and SYDVKM. With 8 bases removed from V and 6 bases from J, the gap between germline ends came to 11 bases. The CDR3 length is 12 residues. The CDR3 DNA sequence: TGTGCCAGCGATGAGACAGGTCAGCCCCAGCATTTT. Amino acid sequence: CASDETGQPQHF.

The chain joins TRBV6-2 or TRBV6-3 to TRBJ2-3; D perhaps matches TRBD1 (5 bases). V gave up 4 bases and J gave up 4 bases, with 21 bases separating them. The CDR3 has 17 residues. In germline, CDR1 is MNHEY, CDR2 SVGEGT. CDR3 sequence (DNA): TGTGCCAGCAGTTCCCCTCTCGGCAGGGAAGGGGCAGATACGCAGTATTTT. As protein: CASSSPLGREGADTQYF.

This clone occurred once. V usage is TRBV7-6 and J usage is TRBJ1-1, with D perhaps TRBD1 (6 bases). This CDR3 spans 14 amino acids. Looked up from germline, CDR1 is SGHVS and CDR2 is FNYEAQ. V was trimmed by 3 bases and J by 1 base, leaving 9 bases between them. CDR3: CASSFGTTNTEAFF. Written as DNA, the CDR3 is TGTGCCAGCAGCTTCGGGACAACGAACACTGAAGCTTTCTTT.

The V call is TRBV12-5, the J call TRBJ2-3, with TRBD1 matching 10 bases. The V gene's germline CDR1 is LGHNT and CDR2 FRNRAP. The J segment lost 2 bases and the V segment lost 3 bases, leaving 5 bases of the junction unmatched. This CDR3 is built from 16 residues. Here the CDR3 reads CASGFSGTGVTDTQYF. CDR3 sequence (DNA): TGTGCTAGTGGTTTCAGTGGGACAGGGGTCACAGATACGCAGTATTTT. Full variable domain (remainder filled in from reference TRBV12-5 and TRBJ2-3): DARVTQTPRHKVTEMGQEVTMRCQPILGHNTVFWYRQTMMQGLELLAYFRNRAPLDDSGMPKDRFSAEMPDATLATLKIQPSEPRDSAVYFCASGFSGTGVTDTQYFGPGTRLTVL.

The J gene is TRBJ1-1, the V gene TRBV6-5; 8 nucleotides match TRBD1. Trimming at V came to 6 bases and at J to 2 bases, leaving 5 bases not matched to a gene. The CDR3 has 14 residues. CDR1 is MNHEY and CDR2 is SVGAGI in the germline V gene. CDR3 sequence (DNA): TGTGCCAGCAGCGTGGACAGGGCCAACACTGAAGCTTTCTTT. It codes for CASSVDRANTEAFF.

The gene calls are TRBV7-9 and TRBJ2-7, with a possible D match to TRBD1 (6 bases). Trimming left V 3 bases short and J 2 bases short, with 8 bases between. This CDR3 region has 13 residues. The germline V gene encodes CDR1 SEHNR and CDR2 FQNEAQ (reference sequence). The DNA of the CDR3 is TGTGCCAGCAGCTTCGGACAGACCTACGAGCAGTACGTC. This translates into CASSFGQTYEQYV.

This chain links TRBV21-1 with TRBJ1-5. TRBV21-1 is described as a pseudogene. This CDR3 is built from 13 residues. CDR3 residues: CASSKGSCQPQHF. The CDR3 bases are TGTGCCAGCAGCAAAGGGAGCTGTCAGCCCCAGCATTTT.

The chain carries TRBV6-5 and TRBJ1-6, with D unresolved. Germline V gene data show CDR1 as MNHEY and CDR2 as SVGAGI. The CDR3 loop spans 15 amino acids. Deletions cut 7 bases from V and 5 bases from J, with 15 bases between. The DNA for the CDR3 is TGTGCCAGCAAGAAGGTGGGAGGAGATAATTCACCCCTCCACTTT. It translates to CASKKVGGDNSPLHF.

The chain employs TRBV19 and TRBJ1-3, with a tentative D call TRBD1 (5 bases). This CDR3 comprises 13 residues. From germline, CDR1 is LNHDA and CDR2 SQIVND (reference sequence). V was trimmed by 5 bases and J by 5 bases, leaving 10 bases between them. CDR3 sequence: CASSPGKRNTIYF. The CDR3 region has the DNA TGTGCCAGTAGTCCAGGGAAAAGAAACACCATATATTTT.

The chain has TRBV7-9 and TRBJ2-2; 7 bases are shared with TRBD1. The germline CDR1 and CDR2 sequences are SEHNR and FQNEAQ (reference sequence). The length of the CDR3 is 16 residues. The junction had 12 bases not matched to a gene; V was cut back by 5 bases and J by 6 bases. The CDR3 DNA follows: TGTGCCAGCAGCCGCGACAGGGCCGGGTTCGCCGGGGAGCTGTTTTTT. It is translated as CASSRDRAGFAGELFF.

As for this clone: Other DNA variants within this sample encode the same CDR3. V and J are TRBV18 and TRBJ1-2; the match to TRBD1 covers 9 bases. The CDR3 runs 14 residues. CDR1 and CDR2 from the germline V gene are KGHSH and LQKENI. The junction had 0 bases not matched to a gene; V was cut back by 3 bases and J by 1 base. The DNA of the CDR3 is TGTGCCAGCTCACCGGGACAGGGTAACTATGGCTACACCTTC. Protein sequence: CASSPGQGNYGYTF.

The chain links TRBV18 to TRBJ2-7; 15 bases line up with TRBD2. CDR3 size: 15 residues. After removal of 3 bases from V and 7 bases from J, the junction contained 4 bases not matched to a gene. Per germline, CDR1 KGHSH and CDR2 LQKENI. DNA of the CDR3: TGTGCCAGCTCACCCGGACTAGCGGGGGGGCTTGAGCAGTACTTC. This translates into CASSPGLAGGLEQYF.

The V and J genes are TRBV28 and TRBJ1-3, with TRBD1 as a possible D gene (6 bases). V lost 3 bases to trimming and J lost 4 bases, with 10 bases between them. The CDR3 is 14 amino acids. Germline CDR1 is MDHEN and CDR2 is SYDVKM. The CDR3 here is CASSFTGFGNTIYF. The DNA of the CDR3 is TGTGCCAGCAGTTTCACAGGGTTCGGAAACACCATATATTTT.